This T cell receptor beta chain comes out of a study of patients and donors after allogeneic stem cell transplantation. TCRdb analysed the RT-PCR reads with MiXCR anew, one entry per CDR3 protein. In the table there are about 410,000 distinct CDR3 sequences, approximately 16% of which are singletons. This clonotype was detected a few times. Trimming took 0 bases from V and 9 from J; bases not matched to a gene: 4. Germline lookup yields CDR1 SGHRS and CDR2 YFSETQ. The length of the CDR3 is 15 residues. Sequencing was carried out using blood, either unsorted or a sorted T cell fraction (not recorded which). The chain is built from TRBV5-1 and TRBJ2-1; 12 nucleotides match TRBD2. This receptor was identified in a human donor who was either an allogeneic HSCT recipient or a stem cell or donor lymphocyte infusion donor (not recorded which). It is not recorded whose cells these are; they may come from a transplant donor. CDR3 residues: CASSLGLAGAGEQFF. In DNA form, the CDR3 reads TGCGCCAGCAGCTTGGGACTAGCGGGAGCGGGTGAGCAGTTCTTC.